This passage covers 15 T cell receptor beta chains from one sample sequenced in a study of neurological immune-mediated disorders. TCRdb independently ran MiXCR on the 5' RACE reads; one entry per CDR3 protein. This table has about 58,000 distinct CDR3 sequences, approximately 3.9% appearing once. Source material: PBMCs. Receptors were obtained from a man aged 25 to 40 with multiple sclerosis.

At least ten counts were recorded for this clonotype. The chain employs TRBV9 and TRBJ2-7; D is possibly TRBD1 or TRBD2 (5 bases each). In germline, CDR1 is SGDLS, CDR2 YYNGEE. The CDR3 contains 15 residues. Trimming stripped 5 bases from V and 1 base from J, with 16 bases between. For the CDR3, the DNA is TGTGCCAGCAGTAACCGGGACGGGTCGTCCTACGAGCAGTACTTC. Translation: CASSNRDGSSYEQYF.

At least ten counts were recorded for this clonotype. V usage is TRBV12-3 or TRBV12-4 and J usage is TRBJ2-1; D not certain. The CDR3 extends over 16 amino acids. Trimming shortened V by 2 bases and J by 0 bases, and 11 bases separated the two germline ends. CDR3 DNA sequence: TGTGCCAGCAGTTTACCCGGACCCGTCTCCTACAATGAGCAGTTCTTC. Translation gives CASSLPGPVSYNEQFF.

This clonotype was detected ten times or more. V gene TRBV4-1 combines with J gene TRBJ1-1, with D unclear. Germline CDR1 MGHRA, CDR2 YSYEKL. Trimming removed 1 base from V and 1 base from J, with 7 bases in between. The CDR3 extends over 14 amino acids. CDR3 coding DNA: TGCGCCAGCAGCCAAGTATCCGGGAACACTGAAGCTTTCTTT. Translation gives CASSQVSGNTEAFF.

There are many counts of this clonotype. The chain carries TRBV29-1 and TRBJ1-2; D may be TRBD1 (5 bases). Germline lookup yields CDR1 SQVTM and CDR2 ANQGSEA. The V and J ends lost 6 bases and 7 bases respectively, with 12 bases between them. The CDR3 spans 11 residues. The CDR3 region is CSVTVLGGYTF. The DNA of the CDR3 is TGCAGCGTGACAGTGTTGGGTGGCTACACCTTC.

By its share, this clonotype is medium-sized. The J gene is TRBJ2-5, the V gene TRBV28; D remains unclear. The CDR3 runs 13 residues. The germline V gene has CDR1 MDHEN and CDR2 SYDVKM. Trimming took 5 bases from V and 3 from J, leaving 10 bases between them. The CDR3 loop reads CASSADLKETQYF. The CDR3, as DNA: TGTGCCAGCAGTGCCGACTTAAAAGAGACCCAGTACTTC.

This clonotype was counted at least ten times. The chain carries TRBV6-5 and TRBJ1-2; D uncertain. The CDR3 is 13 amino acids. CDR1 and CDR2 from the germline V gene are MNHEY and SVGAGI. Deletions cut 6 bases from V and 0 bases from J, with 8 bases between. CDR3 sequence reads: CASSLTPNYGYTF. The CDR3 DNA reads TGTGCCAGCAGCCTAACTCCTAACTATGGCTACACCTTC.

This clonotype was recorded at least ten times. The chain links TRBV3-1 to TRBJ1-2; no reliable D call. V dropped 1 base and J dropped 2 bases, with 11 bases sitting between them. The CDR3 has 15 amino acids. Per the germline V gene, CDR1 is LGHDT and CDR2 is YNNKEL (reference sequence). DNA of the CDR3: TGTGCCAGCAGCCAAGGGTCTACCGGGAACTATGGCTACACCTTC. Its protein product is CASSQGSTGNYGYTF.

This clonotype was counted ten times or more. The rearrangement links TRBV29-1 to TRBJ2-5; tentative D call: TRBD1 (6 bases). V lost 4 bases to trimming and J lost 5 bases, with 17 bases between them. This CDR3 is 14 amino acids long. Per germline, CDR1 SQVTM and CDR2 ANQGSEA. CDR3 in DNA: TGCAGCGTTGGTGTACTGGGACAAGGGGAGACCCAGTACTTC. This translates into CSVGVLGQGETQYF.

This clonotype was seen many times. This rearrangement joins TRBV6-5 to TRBJ2-7, with unresolved D. With 0 bases removed from V and 12 bases from J, the gap between germline ends came to 9 bases. Germline loops: CDR1 MNHEY, CDR2 SVGAGI. The CDR3 is 11 amino acids. The DNA for the CDR3 is TGTGCCAGCAGTTACTCGAACAGACTGTACTTC. Amino acid sequence: CASSYSNRLYF.

This clonotype has a count of ten or more. The chain recombines TRBV7-9 with TRBJ2-3; 9 bases align to TRBD2. The CDR3 spans 15 residues. Germline trimming cut 3 bases from V and 4 bases from J; bases unmatched to any gene: 5. Germline CDR1 reads SEHNR; CDR2 reads FQNEAQ (reference sequence). For the CDR3, the DNA is TGTGCCAGCAGCTTCCTAGCGGGACTGGCAGATACGCAGTATTTT. The encoded protein is CASSFLAGLADTQYF.

This clonotype was found many times. The chain joins TRBV27 to TRBJ2-1, with D perhaps TRBD2 (6 bases). The CDR3 sequence is 15 residues long. The V gene lost 7 bases and the J gene lost 0 bases, with 13 bases spanning the gap. Germline lookup yields CDR1 MNHEY and CDR2 SMNVEV (reference sequence). CDR3 DNA sequence: TGTGCCAGCAACCCCCGCGGGACCTCCTACAATGAGCAGTTCTTC. It translates to CASNPRGTSYNEQFF.

This clonotype was counted ten times or more. The chain combines TRBV12-3 or TRBV12-4 with TRBJ1-5; 10 nucleotides agree with TRBD1. The CDR3 totals 14 residues. Germline trimming cut 7 bases from V and 6 bases from J; bases unmatched to any gene: 6. CDR3 in amino acids: CASMGQGPFQPQHF. In DNA form, the CDR3 reads TGTGCCAGCATGGGACAGGGGCCTTTTCAGCCCCAGCATTTT.

This clonotype was seen ten or more times. The V gene is TRBV4-1, the J gene TRBJ1-6; D uncertain. Germline CDR1 is MGHRA and CDR2 is YSYEKL. With 0 bases removed from V and 7 bases from J, the gap between germline ends came to 13 bases. This CDR3 contains 16 residues. CDR3 in amino acids: CASSQESGSGNSPLHF. CDR3 nucleotides: TGCGCCAGCAGCCAAGAGTCGGGGTCGGGCAATTCACCCCTCCACTTT.

This clonotype was detected ten times or more. The junction departs from the called germline gene at one end, perhaps through a read error. The chain recombines TRBV29-1 with TRBJ2-6; D is uncertain. This CDR3 comprises 16 residues. Per the germline V gene, CDR1 is SQVTM and CDR2 is ANQGSEA. This CDR3 is CSVEDKSSSGANVLTF. Written as DNA, the CDR3 is TGCAGCGTAGAAGACAAATCAAGCTCTGGGGCCAACGTCCTGACTTTC. Looking up the rest from reference TRBV29-1 and TRBJ2-6 gives the full variable domain: SAVISQKPSRDICQRGTSLTIQCQVDSQVTMMFWYRQQPGQSLTLIATANQGSEATYESGFVIDKFPISRPNLTFSTLTVSNMSPEDSSIYLCSVEDKSSSGANVLTFGAGSRLTVL.

This clonotype was recorded many times. The chain uses TRBV27 and TRBJ2-7, with 11 bases matching TRBD2. The V gene's germline CDR1 is MNHEY and CDR2 SMNVEV (reference sequence). The CDR3 is 14 residues long. J gave up 6 bases and V 8 bases, and 9 bases lay outside the gene matches. The CDR3 protein is CASGLAGGPREQYF. The CDR3 DNA reads TGTGCCAGCGGATTAGCGGGAGGGCCCCGCGAGCAGTACTTC.